The 28 T cell receptor beta chains below were found in one sample sequenced in a study of graft-versus-host responses after intestinal transplantation (dated by TCRdb to the early 2020s). What these receptors recognize is not known. Per the publication, the time point label means: cells obtained before transplantation from donor or recipient. Preparation of the library involved the immunoSEQ multiplex PCR assay. In its TCRdb copy, this immuneACCESS table keeps in-frame sequences only and misses some clones. Where compared with another copy, unresolved V genes explain less than half of these, and the others have no known cause. For this sample there are around 100,000 clones; under 95% appear just once. The ten largest make up 0.95% to 1.5% of the sample. The source material was unstimulated CD8+ T cells sorted from spleen or lymph node cells, sampled before intestinal transplant. These receptors came from a human donor who received an intestinal transplant.

This chain joins TRBV27 and TRBJ2-3; D remains ambiguous. Looked up from germline, CDR1 is MNHEY and CDR2 is SMNVEV (reference sequence). This CDR3 has 15 residues. Trimming left V 0 bases short and J 5 bases short, with 12 bases between. CDR3 protein: CASSLSMTGIDTQYF. For the CDR3, the DNA is TGTGCCAGCAGTTTATCTATGACTGGGATAGATACGCAGTATTTT.

In DNA form, the CDR3 reads TGCAGTGCTGATGGCTACACCTTC. Translating gives CSADGYTF. V usage is TRBV20-1 and J usage is TRBJ1-2; no definite D call. CDR1 is DFQATT, CDR2 SNEGSKA, per germline (reference sequence). Deletions cut 5 bases from V and 6 bases from J, with 1 base between. The length of the CDR3 is 8 residues.

This chain connects TRBV6-1 to TRBJ1-1; D unclear. The CDR3 has 12 amino acids. V was trimmed by 8 bases and J by 3 bases, leaving 10 bases between them. Germline-derived CDR1 and CDR2 are MNHNS and SASEGT. The CDR3 nucleotides read TGTGCCAGCGCAAGGTTTTACACTGAAGCTTTCTTT. Protein product: CASARFYTEAFF.

Here the CDR3 DNA reads TGTGCCAGCAGCGGGGGACTGAGTTTCCTTGAGACCCAGTACTTC. Its protein product is CASSGGLSFLETQYF. The V and J genes are TRBV9 and TRBJ2-5; weak D call: TRBD2 (6 bases). There are 15 residues in the CDR3. Per germline, CDR1 SGDLS and CDR2 YYNGEE. V gave up 3 bases and J gave up 5 bases, with 17 bases separating them. The whole variable domain, filled in from reference TRBV9 and TRBJ2-5, reads DSGVTQTPKHLITATGQRVTLRCSPRSGDLSVYWYQQSLDQGLQFLIQYYNGEERAKGNILERFSAQQFPDLHSELNLSSLELGDSALYFCASSGGLSFLETQYFGPGTRLLVL.

V and J are TRBV11-2 and TRBJ1-6; no definite D call. The germline V gene encodes CDR1 SGHAT and CDR2 FQNNGV. The CDR3 extends over 17 amino acids. V dropped 0 bases and J dropped 3 bases, with 12 bases sitting between them. CDR3 sequence reads: CASSLDLRGIYNSPLHF. DNA for the CDR3: TGTGCCAGCAGCTTAGATTTGAGAGGGATCTATAATTCACCCCTCCACTTT.

This chain links TRBV5-1 with TRBJ2-7; D is tentatively TRBD1 or TRBD2 (5 bases each). CDR1 and CDR2 from the germline V gene are SGHRS and YFSETQ. Trimming took 4 bases from V and 5 from J, leaving 19 bases between them. The CDR3 has 15 residues. CDR3 residues: CASSPGFGGMDEQYF. In nucleotides, the CDR3 is TGCGCCAGCAGCCCGGGGTTTGGGGGTATGGACGAGCAGTACTTC.

The chain carries TRBV2 and TRBJ2-5; 14 bases fit TRBD2. The length of the CDR3 is 16 residues. V lost 5 bases, J lost 2 bases, and 4 bases stayed unmatched. Germline assignment: CDR1 SNHLY and CDR2 FYNNEI. CDR3 sequence reads: CASSQGLAGEQETQYF. The DNA of the CDR3 is TGTGCCAGCAGTCAGGGACTAGCGGGGGAGCAAGAGACCCAGTACTTC.

The chain links TRBV6-1 to TRBJ1-5; no firm D call. This CDR3 region has 14 residues. The V and J ends lost 1 base and 9 bases respectively, with 13 bases between them. The germline V gene encodes CDR1 MNHNS and CDR2 SASEGT. CDR3 bases: TGTGCCAGCAGTGAAGGGTCTTTAGCAGGGCCCCAGCATTTT. Translation gives CASSEGSLAGPQHF.

The gene calls are TRBV4-2 and TRBJ2-7; D may be TRBD1 (5 bases). Trimming stripped 0 bases from V and 1 base from J, with 10 bases between. The V gene's germline CDR1 is LGHNA and CDR2 YNFKEQ. The CDR3 runs 15 residues. CDR3 in amino acids: CASSQELGPSYEQYF. In nucleotides, the CDR3 is TGTGCCAGCAGCCAAGAGCTGGGGCCGTCCTACGAGCAGTACTTC.

V usage is TRBV14 and J usage is TRBJ1-1; D perhaps matches TRBD1 (5 bases). Germline lookup yields CDR1 SGHDN and CDR2 FVKESK. The germline V and J ends were trimmed by 0 bases and 0 bases, with 8 bases remaining between them. The CDR3 sequence is 15 residues long. CDR3 loop: CASSQEWTLNTEAFF. In DNA form, the CDR3 reads TGTGCCAGCAGCCAAGAGTGGACACTGAACACTGAAGCTTTCTTT.

The CDR3 loop is CASSSSGASTDTQYF. The CDR3 DNA sequence: TGTGCCAGCAGCTCCAGCGGGGCGAGCACAGATACGCAGTATTTT. The genes are TRBV7-9 and TRBJ2-3, with 7 nucleotides matching TRBD2. The CDR3 has 15 residues. Germline V gene data show CDR1 as SEHNR and CDR2 as FQNEAQ (reference sequence). Germline trimming cut 4 bases from V and 0 bases from J; bases unmatched to any gene: 4.

The CDR3 reads CASSLGQGGGGYTF. The CDR3 coding sequence is TGTGCCAGCAGCTTGGGTCAGGGGGGAGGAGGCTACACCTTC. The chain combines TRBV7-6 with TRBJ1-2; TRBD1 matches 7 bases. The V gene end was trimmed by 3 bases and the J gene end by 8 bases; junction bases not matched to a gene: 9. CDR3 length equals 14 residues. Germline V gene sequence: CDR1 SGHVS, CDR2 FNYEAQ. The full variable domain, its missing parts supplied by reference TRBV7-6 and TRBJ1-2, is GAGVSQSPRYKVTKRGQDVALRCDPISGHVSLYWYRQALGQGPEFLTYFNYEAQQDKSGLPNDRFSAERPEGSISTLTIQRTEQRDSAMYRCASSLGQGGGGYTFGSGTRLTVV.

This chain joins TRBV4-2 and TRBJ2-5, with D possibly being TRBD2 (6 bases). Germline-derived CDR1 and CDR2 are LGHNA and YNFKEQ. The CDR3 is 16 amino acids. Trimming pared 3 bases from V and 4 bases from J, leaving 18 bases between. The CDR3 DNA reads TGTGCCAGCAGCCATGGTAATGCGGGGAGTGGAGAGACCCAGTACTTC. This translates into CASSHGNAGSGETQYF.

The chain combines TRBV5-6 with TRBJ1-2; TRBD1 aligns across 7 bases. This CDR3 is built from 14 residues. The V and J ends lost 4 bases and 8 bases, in that order; junction bases with no gene match: 11. Germline CDR1 reads SGHDT; CDR2 reads YYEEEE. The CDR3 DNA is TGTGCCAGCAGCCTGAAAACAGGGGTTCGAGGCTACACCTTC. It codes for CASSLKTGVRGYTF.

The chain carries TRBV19 and TRBJ1-6; D is unresolved. The germline V gene encodes CDR1 LNHDA and CDR2 SQIVND (reference sequence). The V and J ends lost 3 bases and 16 bases respectively, with 10 bases between them. This CDR3 contains 11 residues. CDR3 in DNA: TGTGCCAGTAGTATGTCCGGGAAACTCCACTTT. Protein sequence: CASSMSGKLHF.

The rearrangement links TRBV10-3 to TRBJ1-1, with unresolved D. Germline-derived CDR1 and CDR2 are ENHRY and SYGVKD. This CDR3 region has 15 residues. V lost 0 bases to trimming and J lost 0 bases, with 8 bases between them. DNA of the CDR3: TGTGCCATCAGTGAGTCGGAGGATTTGAACACTGAAGCTTTCTTT. Its protein product is CAISESEDLNTEAFF.

This chain links TRBV6-6 with TRBJ1-5, with TRBD1 matching 8 bases. The CDR3 sequence is 15 residues long. Unmatched junction bases numbered 6, after V lost 2 bases and J lost 6 bases. Germline lookup yields CDR1 MNHNY and CDR2 SVGAGI (reference sequence). The CDR3 DNA follows: TGTGCCAGCAGTTACCTAGGACAGGGAGGTCAGCCCCAGCATTTT. Translating it yields CASSYLGQGGQPQHF.

As regards this clone: The junction departs from germline at one end; a sequencing error may be responsible. This sequence joins TRBV14 and TRBJ1-2; 9 bases are shared with TRBD1. The germline V gene encodes CDR1 SGHDN and CDR2 FVKESK. There are 15 residues in the CDR3. CDR3 loop: CASSQMGTGLYGHTF. DNA for the CDR3: TGTGCCAGCAGCCAGATGGGGACAGGGTTGTATGGCCACACCTTC.

The V and J genes are TRBV2 and TRBJ1-4; possibly TRBD1 for D (5 bases). Trimming removed 2 bases at V and 6 bases at J, with 10 bases between. The CDR3 runs 14 residues. CDR1 is SNHLY and CDR2 is FYNNEI in the germline V gene. The CDR3 bases are TGTGCCAGCAGTGAAATGGGGGGGGATGAAAAACTGTTTTTT. Protein product: CASSEMGGDEKLFF.

V is TRBV6-5 and J is TRBJ1-1, with D tentatively TRBD1 (5 bases). V lost 7 bases to trimming and J lost 2 bases, with 17 bases between them. This CDR3 has 15 amino acids. CDR1 and CDR2 from the germline V gene are MNHEY and SVGAGI. CDR3: CASTQGGRLNTEAFF. CDR3 DNA: TGTGCCAGCACCCAGGGTGGGAGGCTTAACACTGAAGCTTTCTTT.

This clone was picked up one time. The J gene is TRBJ1-2, the V gene TRBV9, with D perhaps TRBD1 (5 bases). CDR3 size: 16 residues. In germline, CDR1 is SGDLS, CDR2 YYNGEE. The V gene lost 3 bases and the J gene lost 1 base, with 16 bases spanning the gap. This chain's CDR3 is CASSEINTGVNYGYTF. For the CDR3, the DNA is TGTGCCAGCAGCGAGATAAACACGGGGGTTAACTATGGCTACACCTTC. The full variable domain, in which reference TRBV9 and TRBJ1-2 provide the parts outside the CDR3, is DSGVTQTPKHLITATGQRVTLRCSPRSGDLSVYWYQQSLDQGLQFLIQYYNGEERAKGNILERFSAQQFPDLHSELNLSSLELGDSALYFCASSEINTGVNYGYTFGSGTRLTVV.

A single count supports this clone. The gene calls are TRBV5-6 and TRBJ1-1; D unresolved. This CDR3 contains 13 residues. Per germline, CDR1 SGHDT and CDR2 YYEEEE. Trimming removed 4 bases from V and 1 base from J, with 8 bases in between. Here the CDR3 DNA reads TGTGCCAGCAGCCCGATGGGGAACACTGAAGCTTTCTTT. Its translation: CASSPMGNTEAFF.

This chain uses TRBV7-2 with TRBJ2-3, with D possibly TRBD1 on 5 matching bases. CDR1 SGHTA and CDR2 FQGNSA come from the germline V gene. Trimming stripped 3 bases from V and 2 bases from J, with 12 bases between. The CDR3 is 15 amino acids. The CDR3 reads CASSFRQGFTDTQYF. Here the CDR3 DNA reads TGTGCCAGCAGCTTCCGGCAGGGCTTCACAGATACGCAGTATTTT.

J is TRBJ1-2 and V is TRBV4-2, with 9 nucleotides matching TRBD1. The CDR3 is 15 residues long. V lost 1 base and J lost 8; bases outside the gene matches: 8. Germline assignment: CDR1 LGHNA and CDR2 YNFKEQ. CDR3 bases: TGTGCCAGCAGCCAAGGTTGGACAGGGGCGGACGGCTACACCTTC. It encodes CASSQGWTGADGYTF.

This chain joins TRBV4-2 and TRBJ2-1; the D call may be TRBD1 or TRBD2 (7 bases each). V shed 0 bases and J shed 2 bases, with 14 bases lying between them. The CDR3 has 17 amino acids. Per germline, CDR1 LGHNA and CDR2 YNFKEQ. This chain's CDR3 is CASSQEAGGGPYNEQFF. In DNA form, the CDR3 reads TGTGCCAGCAGCCAAGAGGCAGGGGGGGGGCCCTACAATGAGCAGTTCTTC.

This chain joins TRBV5-1 and TRBJ2-3; the match to TRBD2 covers 8 bases. The germline V gene encodes CDR1 SGHRS and CDR2 YFSETQ. V trimming: 3 bases; J trimming: 0 bases; junction bases outside the gene matches: 9. The CDR3 totals 17 residues. This CDR3 reads CASSYTVAGSSTDTQYF. Written as DNA, the CDR3 is TGCGCCAGCAGCTACACCGTAGCGGGGTCTAGCACAGATACGCAGTATTTT.

The chain couples TRBV13 to TRBJ2-1; no clear D gene. CDR3 size: 15 residues. Looked up from germline, CDR1 is PRHDT and CDR2 is FYEKMQ (reference sequence). Trimming removed 5 bases from V and 2 bases from J, with 13 bases in between. CDR3 loop: CASSPSDTPYNEQFF. The CDR3 DNA follows: TGTGCCAGCAGCCCCTCAGACACCCCCTACAATGAGCAGTTCTTC.

This clone occurred a few times. The V call is TRBV7-9, the J call TRBJ1-4; D uncertain. CDR1 and CDR2 from the germline V gene are SEHNR and FQNEAQ (reference sequence). The length of the CDR3 is 14 residues. The V end was cut by 3 bases, the J end by 4 bases, with 9 bases between. The CDR3 region is CASSLPADNEKLFF. The DNA for the CDR3 is TGTGCCAGCAGCTTGCCCGCGGATAATGAAAAACTGTTTTTT.